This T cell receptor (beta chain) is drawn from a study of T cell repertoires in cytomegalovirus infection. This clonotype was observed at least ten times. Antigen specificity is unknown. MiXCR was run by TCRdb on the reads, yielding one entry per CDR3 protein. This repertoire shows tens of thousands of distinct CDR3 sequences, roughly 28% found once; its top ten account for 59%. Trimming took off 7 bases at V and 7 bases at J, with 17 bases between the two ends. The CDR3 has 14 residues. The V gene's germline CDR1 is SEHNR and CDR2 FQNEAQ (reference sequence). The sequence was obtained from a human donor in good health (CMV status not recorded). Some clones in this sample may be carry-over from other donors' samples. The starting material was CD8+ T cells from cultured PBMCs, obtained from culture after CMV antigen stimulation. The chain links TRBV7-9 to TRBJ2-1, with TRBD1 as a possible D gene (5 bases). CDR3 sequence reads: CASTPTVGLNEQFF. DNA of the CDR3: TGTGCCAGCACCCCGACAGTGGGGCTTAATGAGCAGTTCTTC.